Included here is one T cell receptor beta chain sequence, with context. The study separated CD4+ cells into CD45RA+ naive and CD45RA-negative memory subsets. CDR3 length: 13 residues. V was trimmed by 7 bases and J by 7 bases, leaving 16 bases between them. CDR1 and CDR2 (germline): SQVTM, ANQGSEA. The data were taken from a study of shared clonotypes between healthy human individuals. The run depth of the assay was deep. Sorted-subset replicate PCR reactions were performed with approximately 0.2 ug DNA, corresponding to some 32,000 T cell genomes. The table came from immunoSEQ multiplex PCR; TCRdb's copy has only in-frame clones and leaves some out. Among roughly 1,600,000 clones listed, less than 99% were seen once.

This TCR was sampled from a man aged 25-45 years in good health. Sequenced: naive CD4+ T cells sorted from blood. Subset in this sample: CD45RA+ positively selected. The V and J genes are TRBV29-1 and TRBJ1-4; possibly TRBD1 for D (5 bases). The CDR3 bases are TGCAGCGCAAGAACAGGCGGCGGTGAAAAACTGTTTTTT. It translates to CSARTGGGEKLFF.